Sequencing of this T cell receptor beta chain was carried out in a study of T cell responses to AZD1222 COVID-19 vaccine. This clone came up once. The target antigen is unknown. Notes on the study in general: Spike-specific TCR breadth and depth were elevated following two AZD1222 doses. Researchers report vaccine-associated CD4 TCRs spanning spike, with dominance at 160-218 and 743-854. Donors were chiefly white British, with a greater number of females, and clonal diversity was perhaps underestimated.

The assay was immunoSEQ multiplex PCR, and TCRdb's table has in-frame clones only and misses some. The repertoire holds approximately 110,000 clones, with about 92% as singletons. Trimming took off 1 base at V and 5 bases at J, with 15 bases between the two ends. From germline, CDR1 is LGHNA and CDR2 YNFKEQ. This CDR3 comprises 16 residues. The chain uses TRBV4-2 and TRBJ1-5, with D maybe TRBD1 (5 bases). The clonotype was recovered from an adult in good health. The specimen comprised peripheral blood, sampled on day 0 of AZD1222 vaccination. The CDR3 sequence is CASSQGGTEGYQPQHF. For the CDR3, the DNA is TGTGCCAGCAGCCAAGGGGGGACGGAAGGGTATCAGCCCCAGCATTTT.